These T cell receptor beta chains were read from a single sample in a study of memory CD4+ T cells and cytomegalovirus serostatus. The repertoire was sequenced with immunoSEQ multiplex PCR; TCRdb's copy has only in-frame clones and lacks some. The sample shows some 59,000 clones, about 81% of them seen only once. The sequencing input was memory CD4+ T cells from blood. Receptors were obtained from an adult in good health and CMV-seronegative. Both conserved end residues are part of each CDR3.

v_call: TRBV9
j_call: TRBJ1-4
cdr3_aa: CASSVGAVTNEKLFF

v_call: TRBV6-6
j_call: TRBJ1-2
cdr3_aa: CASSYGDRGHGYTF

v_call: TRBV7-9
j_call: TRBJ2-2
cdr3_aa: CASKGDAGGTGELFF

v_call: TRBV7-9
j_call: TRBJ2-7
cdr3_aa: CASSRRLYEQYF

v_call: TRBV6-6
j_call: TRBJ1-1
cdr3_aa: CASSYEAGLGTEAFF

v_call: TRBV9
j_call: TRBJ1-4
cdr3_aa: CASSPGTIGKLFF

v_call: TRBV19
j_call: TRBJ1-5
cdr3_aa: CASSIGRVGYQPQHF

v_call: TRBV7-9
j_call: TRBJ2-1
cdr3_aa: CASRGGRTLNHEQFF

v_call: TRBV27
j_call: TRBJ2-2
cdr3_aa: CASSLNQGRTGELFF

v_call: TRBV5-1
j_call: TRBJ2-7
cdr3_aa: CASSLAGGISYEQYF

v_call: TRBV6-1
j_call: TRBJ2-7
cdr3_aa: CASIFEGGREQYF

v_call: TRBV4-2
j_call: TRBJ2-2
cdr3_aa: CASSQDRANTGELFF

v_call: TRBV7-2
j_call: TRBJ2-7
cdr3_aa: CASSWPGQTAYEQYF

v_call: TRBV6-6
j_call: TRBJ2-5
cdr3_aa: CASSYGAGPQETQYF

v_call: TRBV7-9
j_call: TRBJ2-5
cdr3_aa: CASSLMTGGRGETQYF

v_call: TRBV5-1
j_call: TRBJ2-3
cdr3_aa: CASRPRGTDTQYF

v_call: TRBV4-1
j_call: TRBJ1-2
cdr3_aa: CASSQLWTGGFGYTF

v_call: TRBV6-1
j_call: TRBJ2-1
cdr3_aa: CASLNREGYNEQFF

v_call: TRBV19
j_call: TRBJ1-4
cdr3_aa: CASRGRATNEKLFF

v_call: TRBV6-1
j_call: TRBJ2-7
cdr3_aa: CASSEGEGASDITYEQYF

v_call: TRBV7-2
j_call: TRBJ2-3
cdr3_aa: CASSLGQADTQYF

v_call: TRBV18
j_call: TRBJ2-1
cdr3_aa: CASSTGRGEQFF

v_call: TRBV5-1
j_call: TRBJ2-1
cdr3_aa: CASSLVLAGESEQFF

v_call: TRBV5-1
j_call: TRBJ2-7
cdr3_aa: CASSLAPPGQGRFLRTYEQYF

v_call: TRBV9
j_call: TRBJ1-5
cdr3_aa: CASSVEGGSNQPQHF

v_call: TRBV7-6
j_call: TRBJ2-1
cdr3_aa: CASSLARGAGEQFF

v_call: TRBV10-2
j_call: TRBJ1-5
cdr3_aa: CASSVLGDYQPQHF

v_call: TRBV4-1
j_call: TRBJ2-2
cdr3_aa: CASSQDPVGVTGELFF

v_call: TRBV7-2
j_call: TRBJ1-1
cdr3_aa: CASSRQENTEAFF

v_call: TRBV19
j_call: TRBJ1-4
cdr3_aa: CASSETTGTNEKLFF

v_call: TRBV6-5
j_call: TRBJ2-5
cdr3_aa: CASKGYPETQYF

v_call: TRBV7-2
j_call: TRBJ2-2
cdr3_aa: CASSSRYTGELFF

v_call: TRBV11-2
j_call: TRBJ2-7
cdr3_aa: CASSPLARTAVYEQYF

v_call: TRBV5-1
j_call: TRBJ2-2
cdr3_aa: CASSPSASGMSGELFF

v_call: TRBV23-1
j_call: TRBJ2-7
cdr3_aa: CASSLTPGSLSYEQYF

v_call: TRBV6-5
j_call: TRBJ1-4
cdr3_aa: CASSRLGQGGEKLFF

v_call: TRBV5-1
j_call: TRBJ1-2
cdr3_aa: CASSQDRDGYTF

v_call: TRBV11-2
j_call: TRBJ1-1
cdr3_aa: CASRFRQGAHTEAFF

v_call: TRBV5-8
j_call: TRBJ1-6
cdr3_aa: CASSFFGPGQAYNSPLHF

v_call: TRBV28
j_call: TRBJ1-1
cdr3_aa: CASTPDMNTEAFF

v_call: TRBV11-2
j_call: TRBJ2-1
cdr3_aa: CASSFLAVRNEQFF

v_call: TRBV5-1
j_call: TRBJ2-3
cdr3_aa: CASSFGPGTDTQYF

v_call: TRBV27
j_call: TRBJ2-5
cdr3_aa: CASSLGPDRGEETQYF

v_call: TRBV19
j_call: TRBJ1-6
cdr3_aa: CASNTGTYNSPLHF

v_call: TRBV13
j_call: TRBJ1-3
cdr3_aa: CASSFGGTIYF

v_call: TRBV30
j_call: TRBJ1-1
cdr3_aa: CAWSSDSNTEAFF

v_call: TRBV9
j_call: TRBJ2-1
cdr3_aa: CASSVVGGRATNEQFF

v_call: TRBV7-9
j_call: TRBJ1-1
cdr3_aa: CASSLLDRGHTEAFF

v_call: TRBV25-1
j_call: TRBJ2-1
cdr3_aa: CASSDPGYNEQFF

v_call: TRBV6-1
j_call: TRBJ2-7
cdr3_aa: CASSLRGYEQYF

v_call: TRBV28
j_call: TRBJ2-5
cdr3_aa: CASSASRETQYF